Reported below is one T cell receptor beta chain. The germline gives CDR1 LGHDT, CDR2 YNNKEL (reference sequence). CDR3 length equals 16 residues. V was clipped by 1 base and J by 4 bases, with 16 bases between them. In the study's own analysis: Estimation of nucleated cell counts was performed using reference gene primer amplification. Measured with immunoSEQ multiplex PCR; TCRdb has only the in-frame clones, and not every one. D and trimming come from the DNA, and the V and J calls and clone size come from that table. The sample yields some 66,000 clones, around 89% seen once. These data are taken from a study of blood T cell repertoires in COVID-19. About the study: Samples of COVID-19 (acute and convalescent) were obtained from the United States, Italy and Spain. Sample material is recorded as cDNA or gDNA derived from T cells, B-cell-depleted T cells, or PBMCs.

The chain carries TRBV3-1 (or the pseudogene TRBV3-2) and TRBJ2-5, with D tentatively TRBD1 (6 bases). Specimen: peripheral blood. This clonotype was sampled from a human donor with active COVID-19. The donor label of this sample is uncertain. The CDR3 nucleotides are TGTGCCAGCAGCCAAGGTTTCACAGGGAGATCAGAGACCCAGTACTTC. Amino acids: CASSQGFTGRSETQYF.